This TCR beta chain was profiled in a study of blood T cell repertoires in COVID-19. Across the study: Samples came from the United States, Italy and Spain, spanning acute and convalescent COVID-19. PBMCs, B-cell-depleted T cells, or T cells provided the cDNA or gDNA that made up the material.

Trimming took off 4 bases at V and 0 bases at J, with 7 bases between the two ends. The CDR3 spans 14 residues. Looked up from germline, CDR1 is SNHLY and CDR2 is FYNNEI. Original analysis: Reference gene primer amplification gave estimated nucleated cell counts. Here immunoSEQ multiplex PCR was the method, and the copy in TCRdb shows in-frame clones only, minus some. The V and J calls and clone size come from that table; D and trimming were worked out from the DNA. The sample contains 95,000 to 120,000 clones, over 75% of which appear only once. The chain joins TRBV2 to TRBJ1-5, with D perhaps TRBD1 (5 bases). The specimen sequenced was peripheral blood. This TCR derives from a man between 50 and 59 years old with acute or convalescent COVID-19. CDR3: CASSVTVSNQPQHF. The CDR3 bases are TGTGCCAGCAGTGTGACAGTTAGCAATCAGCCCCAGCATTTT.